The source of this T cell receptor (beta chain) is a study of primary melanoma T cells and metastatic recurrence. The assay was immunoSEQ multiplex PCR, and TCRdb's table has in-frame clones only and misses some. Of over 2,000 clones listed, over 60% are singletons. The trim removed 7 bases at V and 5 bases at J, leaving 8 bases unmatched. The length of the CDR3 is 14 residues. Germline-derived CDR1 and CDR2 are MDHEN and SYDVKM. Material for sequencing was melanoma tumor tissue. This receptor was identified in a human donor with melanoma. V is TRBV28 and J is TRBJ2-5; 9 bases match TRBD1. This chain's CDR3 is CASTPGQGGETQYF. The CDR3 nucleotides are TGTGCCAGCACCCCGGGACAGGGAGGGGAGACCCAGTACTTC.